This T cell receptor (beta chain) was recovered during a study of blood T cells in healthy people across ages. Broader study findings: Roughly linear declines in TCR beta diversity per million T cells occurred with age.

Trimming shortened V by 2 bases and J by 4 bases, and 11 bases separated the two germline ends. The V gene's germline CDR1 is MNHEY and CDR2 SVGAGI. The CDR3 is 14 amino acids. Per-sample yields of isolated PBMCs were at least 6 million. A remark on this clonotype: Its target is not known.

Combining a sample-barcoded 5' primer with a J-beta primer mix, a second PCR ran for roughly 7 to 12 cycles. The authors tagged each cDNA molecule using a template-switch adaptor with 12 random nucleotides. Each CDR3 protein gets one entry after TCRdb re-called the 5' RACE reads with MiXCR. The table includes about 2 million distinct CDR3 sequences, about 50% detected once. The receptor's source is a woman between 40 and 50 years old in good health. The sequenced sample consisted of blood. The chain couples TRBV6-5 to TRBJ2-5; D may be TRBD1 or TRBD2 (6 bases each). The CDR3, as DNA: TGTGCCAGCAGTTACGGGGGGCCCTTAGAGACCCAGTACTTC. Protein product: CASSYGGPLETQYF.